This is a list of T cell receptor beta chains from one sample in a study of CD4 T cells in relation to SARS-CoV-2 and coronaviruses. Antigens of these TCRs are unknown. Clones were sequenced by immunoSEQ multiplex PCR, and TCRdb holds only the in-frame ones, with some missing. The table lists roughly 30,000 clones, roughly 78% of them singletons. The sample comprised CD4+ T cells from PBMCs, cultured in vitro. These receptors originate from a human donor in good health. Each CDR3 is given with its conserved first and last residue. Each record gives: CDR3 protein, CDR3 DNA, V gene, D gene, clone size, J gene. D genes are given only for firm matches. Rows may omit the clone size; those that give it use once, few, many or a size class.

CDR3: CASSQVSQGVNEQFF
DNA: TGCGCCAGCAGCCAAGTCTCGCAGGGGGTCAATGAGCAGTTCTTC
V: TRBV4-1
D: TRBD1
size: -
J: TRBJ2-1

CDR3: CSAGHPPGELFF
DNA: TGCAGCGCGGGACACCCTCCCGGGGAGCTGTTTTTT
V: TRBV29-1
D: -
size: -
J: TRBJ2-2

CDR3: CASSEYGQDYGYTF
DNA: TGTGCCAGCAGTGAATATGGACAGGACTATGGCTACACCTTC
V: TRBV25-1
D: TRBD1
size: few
J: TRBJ1-2

CDR3: CASSLEATQETQYF
DNA: TGTGCCAGCAGCTTGGAGGCCACCCAGGAGACCCAGTACTTC
V: TRBV5-8
D: -
size: once
J: TRBJ2-5

CDR3: CASSSRHHQPQHF
DNA: TGTGCCAGCAGCAGTAGACACCATCAGCCCCAGCATTTT
V: TRBV6-5
D: -
size: few
J: TRBJ1-5

CDR3: CASSVRRGVQQFF
DNA: TGCGCCAGCAGCGTGCGGAGAGGGGTGCAGCAGTTCTTC
V: TRBV5-1
D: -
size: -
J: TRBJ2-1

CDR3: CAWSVQTQQFF
DNA: TGTGCCTGGAGTGTACAGACCCAGCAGTTCTTC
V: TRBV30
D: -
size: -
J: TRBJ2-1

CDR3: CASSPLAVSSPYNEQFF
DNA: TGTGCCAGCAGTCCTCTCGCGGTTTCCTCACCCTACAATGAGCAGTTCTTC
V: TRBV27
D: -
size: -
J: TRBJ2-1

CDR3: CASSSILGQGAGYTF
DNA: TGTGCCAGCAGCTCAATACTAGGACAGGGGGCTGGCTACACCTTC
V: TRBV7-2
D: TRBD1
size: -
J: TRBJ1-2

CDR3: CASSSRGQPRETQYF
DNA: TGTGCCAGCAGCTCCCGAGGACAGCCGAGAGAGACCCAGTACTTC
V: TRBV9
D: -
size: -
J: TRBJ2-5

CDR3: CATAGQGRDEQFF
DNA: TGTGCCACCGCCGGACAGGGGCGCGATGAGCAGTTCTTC
V: TRBV19
D: TRBD1
size: -
J: TRBJ2-1

CDR3: CASSLAAGSLVYEQFF
DNA: TGTGCCAGCAGCTTAGCGGCAGGGTCCCTAGTGTATGAGCAGTTCTTC
V: TRBV7-2
D: -
size: once
J: TRBJ2-1

CDR3: CSVPVGVSTDTQYF
DNA: TGCAGCGTCCCTGTGGGGGTTAGCACAGATACGCAGTATTTT
V: TRBV29-1
D: -
size: few
J: TRBJ2-3

CDR3: CASSWGDVRVAFF
DNA: TGTGCCAGCAGTTGGGGGGACGTTCGGGTAGCTTTCTTT
V: TRBV12-3/TRBV12-4
D: -
size: -
J: TRBJ1-1

CDR3: CASSLFGTGGGYTF
DNA: TGTGCCAGCAGCTTATTTGGGACAGGGGGCGGCTACACCTTC
V: TRBV7-8
D: TRBD1
size: few
J: TRBJ1-2

CDR3: CASSKPTGQGDTQYF
DNA: TGTGCCAGCAGTAAACCGACAGGGCAAGGAGATACGCAGTATTTT
V: TRBV6-2/TRBV6-3
D: TRBD1
size: -
J: TRBJ2-3

CDR3: CASSSQGDSPEAFF
DNA: TGTGCCAGCTCATCTCAGGGAGATTCGCCCGAAGCTTTCTTT
V: TRBV18
D: -
size: -
J: TRBJ1-1

CDR3: CASSLRTGSIYNSPLHF
DNA: TGTGCCAGCAGCTTACGGACAGGATCGATCTATAATTCACCCCTCCACTTT
V: TRBV11-2
D: TRBD1
size: -
J: TRBJ1-6

CDR3: CASRAGGSGTEAFF
DNA: TGTGCCAGCAGGGCAGGGGGCTCGGGCACTGAAGCTTTCTTT
V: TRBV5-4
D: TRBD1
size: once
J: TRBJ1-1

CDR3: CASSNGPLNTGELFF
DNA: TGTGCCAGCAGCAACGGGCCTCTTAACACCGGGGAGCTGTTTTTT
V: TRBV6-2/TRBV6-3
D: -
size: few
J: TRBJ2-2

CDR3: CASSLGDQPQHF
DNA: TGTGCCAGCAGCTTAGGCGATCAGCCCCAGCATTTT
V: TRBV7-8
D: -
size: -
J: TRBJ1-5

CDR3: CAWSPLDRPDEQFF
DNA: TGTGCCTGGAGTCCCCTAGACCGGCCGGATGAGCAGTTCTTC
V: TRBV30
D: -
size: -
J: TRBJ2-1

CDR3: CASSSRDLGQFF
DNA: TGTGCCAGCAGCTCACGGGACTTGGGGCAGTTCTTC
V: TRBV7-2
D: -
size: -
J: TRBJ2-1

CDR3: CASSYYNEQFF
DNA: TGTGCCAGCAGTTACTACAATGAGCAGTTCTTC
V: TRBV28
D: -
size: few
J: TRBJ2-1

CDR3: CSASFLRGDPETQYF
DNA: TGCAGTGCTAGTTTTCTGCGGGGGGATCCGGAGACCCAGTACTTC
V: TRBV20-1
D: TRBD2
size: -
J: TRBJ2-5

CDR3: CASTELWTGGAYEQYF
DNA: TGTGCCAGCACCGAACTATGGACAGGGGGCGCGTACGAGCAGTACTTC
V: TRBV2
D: TRBD1
size: -
J: TRBJ2-7

CDR3: CSATWTGANTEAFF
DNA: TGCAGCGCAACCTGGACAGGGGCGAACACTGAAGCTTTCTTT
V: TRBV29-1
D: TRBD1
size: -
J: TRBJ1-1

CDR3: CASSPQFSTDTQYF
DNA: TGTGCCAGCAGTCCACAGTTTAGCACAGATACGCAGTATTTT
V: TRBV2
D: -
size: -
J: TRBJ2-3

CDR3: CASSPWTGSDTQYF
DNA: TGTGCCAGTAGTCCGTGGACAGGGTCAGATACGCAGTATTTT
V: TRBV19
D: TRBD1
size: -
J: TRBJ2-3

CDR3: CASSLERRSGYTF
DNA: TGTGCCAGCAGCTTAGAAAGGAGGAGTGGCTACACCTTC
V: TRBV7-2
D: -
size: -
J: TRBJ1-2

CDR3: CASSQVVTGNSPLHF
DNA: TGTGCCAGCAGCCAAGTTGTAACAGGGAATTCACCCCTCCACTTT
V: TRBV3-1/TRBV3-2
D: -
size: -
J: TRBJ1-6

CDR3: CASRPTPTGTGLEQYF
DNA: TGTGCCAGCAGACCTACCCCGACAGGAACAGGACTCGAGCAGTACTTC
V: TRBV7-2
D: -
size: -
J: TRBJ2-7

CDR3: CASSRDRLFTDTQYF
DNA: TGTGCCAGCAGCCGGGACAGGTTGTTCACAGATACGCAGTATTTT
V: TRBV7-6
D: TRBD1
size: -
J: TRBJ2-3

CDR3: CASSLVLREDEQFF
DNA: TGTGCCAGCAGCTTAGTCCTTCGTGAGGATGAGCAGTTCTTC
V: TRBV7-9
D: -
size: -
J: TRBJ2-1

CDR3: CASRDISSYNEQFF
DNA: TGTGCCAGCAGGGACATTAGCTCCTACAATGAGCAGTTCTTC
V: TRBV19
D: -
size: -
J: TRBJ2-1

CDR3: CASRKGDGAWTF
DNA: TGTGCCAGCAGGAAGGGGGACGGCGCATGGACCTTC
V: TRBV2
D: -
size: -
J: TRBJ1-2

CDR3: CACSHGGGSYEQYF
DNA: TGTGCCTGCAGCCACGGGGGAGGATCCTACGAGCAGTACTTC
V: TRBV30
D: -
size: -
J: TRBJ2-7

CDR3: CASSEFRGSSYNEQFF
DNA: TGTGCCAGCAGTGAATTTCGGGGGTCCTCCTACAATGAGCAGTTCTTC
V: TRBV25-1
D: -
size: -
J: TRBJ2-1

CDR3: CASNAPGTVNTEAFF
DNA: TGCGCCAGCAACGCCCCGGGTACTGTGAACACTGAAGCTTTCTTT
V: TRBV4-1
D: -
size: -
J: TRBJ1-1

CDR3: CASSPPLETQYF
DNA: TGTGCCAGCTCACCCCCCCTCGAGACCCAGTACTTC
V: TRBV18
D: -
size: -
J: TRBJ2-5

CDR3: CASSQETRLEKLFF
DNA: TGCGCCAGCAGCCAAGAGACCAGGTTGGAAAAACTGTTTTTT
V: TRBV4-3
D: -
size: -
J: TRBJ1-4